This is a list of T cell receptor beta chains from one sample in a study of T cell repertoires in cytomegalovirus infection. One entry per CDR3 protein, called by TCRdb with MiXCR from the reads. The repertoire holds about 190,000 distinct CDR3 sequences, roughly 27% seen once, with approximately 30% in the top ten. Sequencing used PBMCs. Source of these receptors: a human donor in good health (CMV status not recorded). Some clones in this sample may be carry-over from other donors' samples. The conserved cysteine and the conserved F or W are not part of the CDR3 here.

>TRBJ1-1|TRBV20-1
SALTTGNTEAF
>TRBJ1-2|TRBV4-1
ASSQEKWAGSRYGYT
>TRBJ1-1|TRBV19
ASRTGGARTEAF
>TRBJ1-1|TRBV4-2
ASSQTFLGGAERRKNTEAF
>TRBJ2-1|TRBV12-3/TRBV12-4
ASSPLHQEDEQF
>TRBJ1-1|TRBV7-3
ASSLGTGGAEAF
>TRBJ2-2|TRBV2
ASSPSFQNTGELF
>TRBJ2-5|TRBV14
ASSQNPGETQY
>TRBJ1-3|TRBV20-1
SARALGDTGNTIY
>TRBJ2-5|TRBV7-2
ASSLGYWTSQQETQY
>TRBJ2-5|TRBV2
ASGSFGETQY
>TRBJ2-1|TRBV7-2
ASSSSRGLQF
>TRBJ2-5|TRBV27
ASSWNVGETQY
>TRBJ1-1|TRBV6-5
ASSYSNPNTEAF
>TRBJ1-1|TRBV7-2
ASSLDGGGTEAF
>TRBJ2-2|TRBV4-2
ASSQSQLGRTGELF
>TRBJ1-1|TRBV7-8
ASSVTGVNTEAF
>TRBJ2-5|TRBV19
ASSPGQDSYQETQY
>TRBJ1-5|TRBV19
ASSLRDRSYQPQH
>TRBJ1-2|TRBV12-3/TRBV12-4
ASGRDYGYT
>TRBJ2-5|TRBV3-1
ASSQDWVAGETQY
>TRBJ2-5|TRBV7-3
ASSLNQGGTQY
>TRBJ2-1|TRBV10-3
AIRPGLADEQF
>TRBJ1-1|TRBV18
ASSPDRIEAF
>TRBJ2-3|TRBV2
ASSSGVLTDTQY
>TRBJ1-5|TRBV2
ASSVRGTSDQPQH
>TRBJ2-1|TRBV29-1
SGGHNEQF
>TRBJ2-4|TRBV5-5
ASSLDPQNIQY
>TRBJ1-6|TRBV7-3
ASSLGGADNSPLH
>TRBJ2-1|TRBV7-2
ASSLASTYNEQF
>TRBJ2-5|TRBV23-1
ASSQSASVETQY
>TRBJ2-1|TRBV20-1
SATDRRDYPNEQF
>TRBJ1-4|TRBV4-3
ASPRGGREIATNEKLF
>TRBJ2-2|TRBV11-1
ASSLSLTANTGELF
>TRBJ1-3|TRBV2
ASSGGGDGNTIY
>TRBJ2-7|TRBV6-5
ASSKNRDLSYEQY
>TRBJ1-1|TRBV20-1
SARPQGSNTEAF
>TRBJ2-7|TRBV6-6
ASSSSVGRGSNYEQY
>TRBJ1-1|TRBV20-1
SARERGTGGRTEAF
>TRBJ2-7|TRBV7-3
ASSHDTVSYEQY
>TRBJ1-1|TRBV12-3/TRBV12-4
ASMEEGRDTEAF
>TRBJ1-2|TRBV5-4
ASSLPQGQGHT
>TRBJ2-7|TRBV25-1
ASSESGQGNEQY
>TRBJ2-1|TRBV7-9
ASSSAAGARYNEQF
>TRBJ1-2|TRBV2
ASRLWEGGYT
>TRBJ2-1|TRBV20-1
SAAGPYNEQF
>TRBJ2-3|TRBV2
ASSDGRAKY
>TRBJ2-5|TRBV7-6
ASSSLAGRGETQY
>TRBJ2-5|TRBV12-3/TRBV12-4
ASSFPGQQETQY
>TRBJ2-3|TRBV28
ASSPGRGYSGTDTKY
>TRBJ1-1|TRBV19
ASSYTPGETEAF